These T cell receptor beta chains were read from a single sample in a study of molecular identifiers for immune sequencing clone quantification. Via MiXCR, TCRdb re-called the PCR reads, giving one row per CDR3 protein. The profile shows just over 95,000 distinct CDR3 sequences, roughly 26% of them singletons. The sample was naive CD8+ T cells from blood, with Jurkat cell RNA spiked in. The receptors stem from a human donor in good health. Some libraries in this study had Jurkat cell RNA spiked in. The CDR3 runs from the conserved cysteine through the conserved F or W. Fields, in order: J gene, V gene, clone size, D gene, CDR3 DNA, CDR3 protein. A D gene is named only where the DNA matches it firmly. Only part of the rows carry a size: once, few, many, or a class if the clone is expanded.

TRBJ2-7 | TRBV28 | many | NA | TGTGCCAGCAGTTTCGGGGGGCTGTACGAGCAGTACTTC | CASSFGGLYEQYF
TRBJ2-7 | TRBV9 | many | TRBD1 | TGTGCCAGCAGCCACAACCCGACAGGGCCCGAGCAGTACTTC | CASSHNPTGPEQYF
TRBJ2-3 | TRBV5-4 | many | TRBD2 | TGTGCCAGCAGCTCTCTCCTAGCGGGACAATTCGATACGCAGTATTTT | CASSSLLAGQFDTQYF
TRBJ2-1 | TRBV6-5 | NA | TRBD2 | TGTGCCAGCAAGCGGGAGATCTCCTACAATGAGCAGTTCTTC | CASKREISYNEQFF
TRBJ2-7 | TRBV12-3/TRBV12-4 | NA | NA | TGTGCCAGCAGTCCTGGATCCAGAACGGGAGAGCAGTACTTC | CASSPGSRTGEQYF
TRBJ2-1 | TRBV18 | NA | TRBD2 | TGTGCCAGCTCACCTACTAGCGGGGGTTACAATGAGCAGTTCTTC | CASSPTSGGYNEQFF
TRBJ2-2 | TRBV3-1 | many | TRBD1 | TGTGCCAGCAGCTCCCGGACAGGGGCCAACACCGGGGAGCTGTTTTTT | CASSSRTGANTGELFF
TRBJ2-7 | TRBV7-9 | few | TRBD1 | TGTGCCAGCAGCGATACCGGGACAGGCCTAACCTACGAGCAGTACTTC | CASSDTGTGLTYEQYF
TRBJ2-2 | TRBV29-1 | NA | TRBD2 | TGCAGCGTTGTAGCGGGGGACGGGGAGCTGTTTTTT | CSVVAGDGELFF
TRBJ2-7 | TRBV27 | many | NA | TGTGCCAGCAGGACAACAGGGAGGATTTACGAGCAGTACTTC | CASRTTGRIYEQYF
TRBJ2-7 | TRBV24-1 | few | NA | TGTGCCACCAGTGATTTAAGGGGACGAGCTAGCTCCTACGAGCAGTACTTC | CATSDLRGRASSYEQYF
TRBJ1-3 | TRBV9 | NA | TRBD1 | TGTGCCAGCAGCCCCTATGGACAGGGGAGCGGCCCCATATATTTT | CASSPYGQGSGPIYF
TRBJ1-2 | TRBV29-1 | many | TRBD1 | TGCAGCGTTAACGGGGGACAGGGGGCGAACTATGGCTACACCTTC | CSVNGGQGANYGYTF
TRBJ2-3 | TRBV27 | many | NA | TGTGCCAGCAGATCCGGCAGCCAGGTTACGCAGTATTTT | CASRSGSQVTQYF
TRBJ2-7 | TRBV24-1 | many | TRBD1 | TGTGCCACCAGTGCCAGGGGGTTCCGCTCCTACGAGCAGTACTTC | CATSARGFRSYEQYF
TRBJ1-1 | TRBV28 | few | NA | TGTGCCAGCAGTTTATGGTTCACCGGAAACACTGAAGCTTTCTTT | CASSLWFTGNTEAFF
TRBJ2-1 | TRBV7-9 | many | NA | TGTGCCAGCAGTAAACCGGGACCGAGAAATGAGCAGTTCTTC | CASSKPGPRNEQFF
TRBJ1-6 | TRBV7-9 | many | TRBD1 | TGTGCCAGCAGCTACCCCGGGACAGGGAGTTCTAATTCACCCCTCCACTTT | CASSYPGTGSSNSPLHF
TRBJ2-3 | TRBV7-9 | many | NA | TGTGCCAGCAGCTTATTGGGGCACACAGATACGCAGTATTTT | CASSLLGHTDTQYF